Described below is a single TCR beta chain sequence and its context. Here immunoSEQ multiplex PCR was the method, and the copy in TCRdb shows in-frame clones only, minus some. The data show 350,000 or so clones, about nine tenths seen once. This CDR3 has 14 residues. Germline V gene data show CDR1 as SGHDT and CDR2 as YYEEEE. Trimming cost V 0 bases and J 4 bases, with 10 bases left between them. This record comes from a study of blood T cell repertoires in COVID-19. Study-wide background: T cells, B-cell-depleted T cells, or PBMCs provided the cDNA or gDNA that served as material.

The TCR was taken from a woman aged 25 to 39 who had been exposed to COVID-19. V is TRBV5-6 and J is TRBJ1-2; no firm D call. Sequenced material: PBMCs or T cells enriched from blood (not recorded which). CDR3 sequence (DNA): TGTGCCAGCAGCTTGGTGCGCCTACCCTATGGCTACACCTTC. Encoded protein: CASSLVRLPYGYTF.